Presented here are 8 T cell receptor beta chains from one specimen sequenced in a study of T cells expressing NK-cell markers. With the 5' RACE reads reprocessed, TCRdb shows one record per CDR3 protein and no DNA. The sample table sets out some 500,000 distinct CDR3 sequences. Sequenced sample: blood T cells: a sorted CD56 or NKG2C T cell subset, CD4+ or CD8+ T cells, or bulk PBMC T cells (not recorded which). These TCRs come from a woman aged 45-60 years in good health.

The chain carries TRBV12-3 or TRBV12-4 and TRBJ1-2. CDR3 length: 13 amino acids. The CDR3 protein is CASSPQGLYGYTF.

The V call is TRBV12-3 or TRBV12-4, the J call TRBJ2-4. The CDR3 is 12 residues long. The CDR3 here is CASSRLPNIQYF.

J is TRBJ2-3 and V is TRBV5-1. The CDR3 extends over 13 amino acids. Germline V lookup: CDR1 SGHRS, CDR2 YFSETQ. The CDR3 here is CASSVFNPDTQYF.

This sequence joins TRBV29-1 and TRBJ1-1. The CDR3 is made up of 12 amino acids. The V gene's germline CDR1 is SQVTM and CDR2 ANQGSEA. CDR3 amino acids: CSGMTVGTEAFF.

The chain uses TRBV7-9 and TRBJ2-7; absent DNA, TCRdb's TRBD1 call cannot be checked. The CDR3 runs to 15 residues. Germline CDR1 is SEHNR and CDR2 is FQNEAQ (reference sequence). The CDR3 reads CASSYPRQGAGEQYF.

This chain uses TRBV6-6 with TRBJ1-2. CDR1 and CDR2 (germline): MNHNY, SVGAGI (reference sequence). The CDR3 loop spans 17 amino acids. This CDR3 is CASRESGTLGVGSRYTF.

The V call is TRBV27, the J call TRBJ1-5; TCRdb names TRBD1, which stays unverified in the absence of DNA. This CDR3 region has 14 residues. The germline CDR1 and CDR2 sequences are MNHEY and SMNVEV (reference sequence). CDR3 in amino acids: CASSLRRENQPQHF.

The genes are TRBV12-3 or TRBV12-4 and TRBJ1-2; the TRBD1 assignment by TCRdb is unverifiable without DNA. This CDR3 contains 14 residues. The CDR3 is CASSSPPGGNGYTF.